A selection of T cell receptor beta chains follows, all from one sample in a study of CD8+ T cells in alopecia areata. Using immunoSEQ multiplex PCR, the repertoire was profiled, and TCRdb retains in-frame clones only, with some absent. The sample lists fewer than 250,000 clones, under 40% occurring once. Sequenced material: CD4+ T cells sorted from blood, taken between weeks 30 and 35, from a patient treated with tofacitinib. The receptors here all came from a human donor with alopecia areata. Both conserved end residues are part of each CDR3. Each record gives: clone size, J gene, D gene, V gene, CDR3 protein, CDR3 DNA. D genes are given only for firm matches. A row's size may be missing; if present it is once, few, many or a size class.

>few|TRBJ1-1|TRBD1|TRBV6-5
CASNAMGTGDTEAFF
TGTGCCAGCAACGCTATGGGGACAGGGGACACTGAAGCTTTCTTT
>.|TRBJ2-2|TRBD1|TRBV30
CAWSVGTGGELFF
TGTGCCTGGAGTGTAGGGACAGGAGGGGAGCTGTTTTTT
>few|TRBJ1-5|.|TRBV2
CASTRGNGNQPQHF
TGTGCCAGCACAAGGGGGAATGGCAATCAGCCCCAGCATTTT
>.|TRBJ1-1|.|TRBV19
CASLRDGPRNTEAFF
TGTGCCAGTCTTCGGGACGGCCCGAGGAACACTGAAGCTTTCTTT
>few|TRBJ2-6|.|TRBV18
CASSVWESGANVLTF
TGTGCCAGCTCAGTGTGGGAATCTGGGGCCAACGTCCTGACTTTC
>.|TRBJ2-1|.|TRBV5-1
CASSPGLGREQFF
TGCGCCAGCAGTCCAGGACTGGGCCGGGAGCAGTTCTTC
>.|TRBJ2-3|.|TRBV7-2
CASSLLRGATDTQYF
TGTGCCAGCAGCTTATTGAGGGGGGCCACAGATACGCAGTATTTT
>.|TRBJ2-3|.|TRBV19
CASRKTREDTQYF
TGTGCCAGTAGGAAGACCCGGGAAGATACGCAGTATTTT
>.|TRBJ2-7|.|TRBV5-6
CASSWQGYEQYF
TGTGCCAGCAGCTGGCAGGGGTACGAGCAGTACTTC
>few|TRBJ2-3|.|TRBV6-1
CASSADIIRVPGTDTQYF
TGTGCCAGCAGTGCCGACATAATCAGGGTTCCCGGCACAGATACGCAGTATTTT
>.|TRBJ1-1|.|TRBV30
CAWTTTGWISEAFF
TGTGCCTGGACCACGACAGGATGGATATCTGAAGCTTTCTTT
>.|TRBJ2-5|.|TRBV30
CAWSDWGQKTQYF
TGTGCCTGGAGTGACTGGGGGCAAAAGACCCAGTACTTC
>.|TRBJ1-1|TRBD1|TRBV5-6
CASSFRDRRMNTEAFF
TGTGCCAGCAGCTTTCGGGACAGGCGCATGAACACTGAAGCTTTCTTT
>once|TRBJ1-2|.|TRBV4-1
CASSQSGTRGIKGYGYTF
TGCGCCAGCAGCCAATCCGGGACTAGGGGGATCAAGGGATATGGCTACACCTTC
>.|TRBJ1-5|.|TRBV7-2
CASSLGPGQPQHF
TGTGCCAGCAGCTTAGGGCCAGGTCAGCCCCAGCATTTT
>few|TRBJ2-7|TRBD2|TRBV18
CASSPASGGHTPSYEQYF
TGTGCCAGCTCACCGGCTAGCGGGGGCCATACCCCTTCCTACGAGCAGTACTTC
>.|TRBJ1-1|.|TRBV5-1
CASSYLPDGGSRLNTEAFF
TGCGCCAGCAGCTACCTCCCCGATGGAGGCAGTAGGTTGAACACTGAAGCTTTCTTT
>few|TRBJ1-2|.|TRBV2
CASSYLRPRGGYTF
TGTGCCAGCAGCTACTTACGTCCTCGTGGTGGCTACACCTTC
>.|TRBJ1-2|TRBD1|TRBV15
CATSRTGDYGYTF
TGTGCCACCAGCAGGACAGGGGACTATGGCTACACCTTC
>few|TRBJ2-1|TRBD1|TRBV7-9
CASSLGTDPNEQFF
TGTGCCAGCAGCTTGGGGACAGACCCCAATGAGCAGTTCTTC
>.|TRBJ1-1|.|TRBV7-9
CASSLAQIMNTEAFF
TGTGCCAGCAGCTTAGCACAGATCATGAACACTGAAGCTTTCTTT
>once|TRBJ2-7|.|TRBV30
CAWSDWAGRPVEQYF
TGTGCCTGGAGTGACTGGGCAGGAAGGCCCGTCGAGCAGTACTTC
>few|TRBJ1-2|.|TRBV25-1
CASSVGVNYGYTF
TGTGCCAGCAGCGTAGGGGTTAACTATGGCTACACCTTC
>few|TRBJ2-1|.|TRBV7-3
CASSLRGGEQFF
TGTGCCAGCAGCTTAAGGGGTGGGGAGCAGTTCTTC
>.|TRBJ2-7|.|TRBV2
CASSTNSYEQYF
TGTGCCAGCAGTACTAACTCCTACGAGCAGTACTTC
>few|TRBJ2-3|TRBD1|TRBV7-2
CASDRGSTDTQYF
TGTGCCAGCGACAGGGGAAGCACAGATACGCAGTATTTT
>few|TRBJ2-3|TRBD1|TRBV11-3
CASSLGQGDTQYF
TGTGCCAGCAGCTTAGGACAGGGGGATACGCAGTATTTT
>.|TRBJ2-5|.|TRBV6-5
CASSLGQTKGETQYF
TGTGCCAGCAGCCTCGGACAAACCAAGGGAGAGACCCAGTACTTC
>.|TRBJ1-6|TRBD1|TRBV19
CASSNTGGNSPLHF
TGTGCCAGTAGTAATACAGGGGGCAATTCACCCCTCCACTTT
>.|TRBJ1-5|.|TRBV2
CASSEVSGISNQPQHF
TGTGCCAGCAGTGAGGTGTCAGGGATCAGCAATCAGCCCCAGCATTTT
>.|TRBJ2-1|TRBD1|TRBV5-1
CASSRSDRDRSAEQFF
TGCGCCAGCAGCCGTAGTGATAGGGACAGATCGGCTGAGCAGTTCTTC
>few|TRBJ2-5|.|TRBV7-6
CASSLDLAETQYF
TGTGCCAGCAGCTTAGATCTGGCAGAGACCCAGTACTTC